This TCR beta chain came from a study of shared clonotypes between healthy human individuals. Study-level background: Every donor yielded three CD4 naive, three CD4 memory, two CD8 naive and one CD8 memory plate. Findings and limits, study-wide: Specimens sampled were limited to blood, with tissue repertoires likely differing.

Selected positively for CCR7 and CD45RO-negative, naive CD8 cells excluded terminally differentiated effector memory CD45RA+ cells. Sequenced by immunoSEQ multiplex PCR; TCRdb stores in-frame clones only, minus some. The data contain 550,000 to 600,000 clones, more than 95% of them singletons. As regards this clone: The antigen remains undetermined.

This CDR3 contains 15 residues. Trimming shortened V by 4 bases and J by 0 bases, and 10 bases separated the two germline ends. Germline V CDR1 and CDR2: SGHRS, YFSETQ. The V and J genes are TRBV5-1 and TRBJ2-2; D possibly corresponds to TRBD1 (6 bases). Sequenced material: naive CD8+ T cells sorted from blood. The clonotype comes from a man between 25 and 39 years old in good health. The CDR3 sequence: CASSEGHPNTGELFF. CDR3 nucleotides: TGCGCCAGCAGCGAGGGACATCCGAACACCGGGGAGCTGTTTTTT.